The clone carrying this T cell receptor beta chain was observed a single time. Repertoires were generated with immunoSEQ multiplex PCR, while TCRdb's copy carries only in-frame clones and drops some. The sample records 110,000 to 150,000 clones, 86% being singletons. The data originate from a study of blood T cell repertoires in COVID-19. Looking at the study overall: T cells, B-cell-depleted T cells, or PBMCs provided the cDNA or gDNA that served as material.

The CDR3 is 15 residues long. Germline CDR1 reads MNHEY; CDR2 reads SVGEGT. V dropped 0 bases and J dropped 4 bases, with 12 bases sitting between them. Researchers sorted participants into cohorts using their self-reported clinical history. This receptor was taken from a man aged 45 to 65 who had recovered from COVID-19. This chain links TRBV6-2 or TRBV6-3 with TRBJ1-2, with D possibly matching TRBD1 (6 bases). The sample consisted of PBMCs or T cells enriched from blood (not recorded which). CDR3 bases: TGTGCCAGCAGTTACTCGACAGGACCCTTCTATGGCTACACCTTC. Translating it yields CASSYSTGPFYGYTF.